This TCR beta chain was observed in a study of response to subunit inactivated influenza vaccine. Findings of the study overall: New T cells are recruited in small numbers by each seasonal influenza vaccination, according to the authors' suggestion.

TCRdb analysed the RT-PCR reads with MiXCR anew, one entry per CDR3 protein. Here the sample spans hundreds of thousands of distinct CDR3 sequences, less than 20% being singletons. A few counts support this clonotype. Its target is unknown. This CDR3 spans 15 amino acids. V gave up 7 bases and J gave up 4 bases; unmatched junction bases: 9. CDR1 is MNHEY and CDR2 is SVGEGT in the germline V gene. The chain links TRBV6-2 or TRBV6-3 to TRBJ2-1; the match to TRBD2 covers 8 bases. The sample was PBMCs from blood, taken 4 to 6 days after vaccination. The TCR comes from a man in his fifties or sixties who received an inactivated influenza vaccine. CDR3 sequence (DNA): TGTGCCAGCACAACCGGGAGGGCGGGGTACAATGAGCAGTTCTTC. This encodes CASTTGRAGYNEQFF.